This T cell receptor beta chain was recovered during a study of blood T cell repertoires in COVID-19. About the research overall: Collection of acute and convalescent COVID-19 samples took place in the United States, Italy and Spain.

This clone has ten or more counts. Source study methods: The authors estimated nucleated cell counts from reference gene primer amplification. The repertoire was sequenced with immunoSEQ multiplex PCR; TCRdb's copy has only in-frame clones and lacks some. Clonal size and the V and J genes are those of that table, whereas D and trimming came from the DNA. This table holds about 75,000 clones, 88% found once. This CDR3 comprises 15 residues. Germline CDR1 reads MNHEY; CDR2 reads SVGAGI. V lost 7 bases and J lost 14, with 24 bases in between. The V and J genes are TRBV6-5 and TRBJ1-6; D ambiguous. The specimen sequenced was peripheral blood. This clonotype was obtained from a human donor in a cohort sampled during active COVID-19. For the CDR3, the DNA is TGTGCCAGCATGTCTCGGTCGGGAGTGAGAGTGTCCCTCCACTTT. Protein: CASMSRSGVRVSLHF.